A single sample gave rise to the 23 T cell receptor beta chains below, sequenced in a study of T-cell memory formation after mild COVID-19. TCRdb called the 5' RACE reads again in MiXCR, with one record for every CDR3 protein. The repertoire has roughly 89,000 distinct CDR3 sequences, 13% of them found once; the top ten carry about 28%. Material: PBMCs or a T cell subset sorted from them (not recorded which). The receptors originated from an adult woman who had mild COVID-19 (a few samples of this study predate the infection). Cell type and time point are not known.

In this sample, this clonotype turned up a few times. This sequence joins TRBV29-1 and TRBJ1-1; D is undetermined. Per germline, CDR1 SQVTM and CDR2 ANQGSEA. This CDR3 has 13 amino acids. Trimming removed 5 bases at V and 5 bases at J, with 15 bases between. The CDR3 loop is CSVPPSRSTEAFF. In DNA form, the CDR3 reads TGCAGCGTTCCTCCGTCGAGGTCGACTGAAGCTTTCTTT.

This chain joins TRBV7-8 and TRBJ2-7; D tentatively reads TRBD1 or TRBD2 (5 bases each). Germline-derived CDR1 and CDR2 are SGHVS and FQNEAQ. V lost 3 bases to trimming and J lost 6 bases, with 15 bases between them. The CDR3 is 14 amino acids. This chain's CDR3 is CASSFRDPRLEQYF. CDR3 nucleotides: TGTGCCAGCAGCTTCCGGGACCCCCGGCTCGAGCAGTACTTC. Looking up the rest from reference TRBV7-8 and TRBJ2-7 gives the full variable domain: GAGVSQSPRYKVAKRGQDVALRCDPISGHVSLFWYQQALGQGPEFLTYFQNEAQLDKSGLPSDRFFAERPEGSVSTLKIQRTQQEDSAVYLCASSFRDPRLEQYFGPGTRLTVT.

The V gene is TRBV6-2 or TRBV6-3, the J gene TRBJ2-7; possible D gene TRBD2, 5 bases. Trimming left V 10 bases short and J 4 bases short, with 14 bases between. CDR3 length: 12 amino acids. CDR1 is MNHEY and CDR2 is SVGEGT in the germline V gene. This CDR3 reads CATGVSVYEQYF. The CDR3 nucleotides are TGTGCCACCGGGGTTAGCGTTTACGAGCAGTACTTC.

The chain links TRBV9 to TRBJ1-5; D may be TRBD1 (5 bases). Per the germline V gene, CDR1 is SGDLS and CDR2 is YYNGEE. The CDR3 is 14 residues long. V lost 2 bases to trimming and J lost 2 bases, with 8 bases between them. The CDR3, as DNA: TGTGCCAGCAGCGTCGACAGACGCAATCAGCCCCAGCATTTT. Protein: CASSVDRRNQPQHF.

This clonotype was detected a few times. The chain has TRBV6-5 and TRBJ1-1, with D unresolved. Trimming removed 2 bases at V and 1 base at J, with 8 bases between. The CDR3 is made up of 14 amino acids. Germline V gives CDR1 MNHEY, CDR2 SVGAGI. The CDR3 loop is CASSYTRTNTEAFF. CDR3 nucleotide sequence: TGTGCCAGCAGTTACACCCGTACGAACACTGAAGCTTTCTTT.

The rearrangement joins TRBV29-1 to TRBJ2-3, with 7 bases lining up with TRBD2. This CDR3 is built from 12 residues. Looked up from germline, CDR1 is SQVTM and CDR2 is ANQGSEA. J was trimmed by 2 bases and V by 6 bases; bases with no gene match: 2. The CDR3 nucleotides read TGCAGCGTAAGCGGGGACACAGATACGCAGTATTTT. Amino acid sequence: CSVSGDTDTQYF.

This clonotype was detected a few times. CDR3: CASSLEVGAQETQYF. CDR3 DNA sequence: TGTGCCAGCAGCTTAGAGGTGGGAGCTCAGGAGACCCAGTACTTC. The rearrangement uses TRBV7-6 and TRBJ2-5, with D possibly matching TRBD2 (5 bases). Between the trimmed V and J ends, which lost 1 base and 5 bases, there was a span of 14 bases. Germline assignment: CDR1 SGHVS and CDR2 FNYEAQ. The length of the CDR3 is 15 residues.

This clonotype was counted between two and nine times. The genes are TRBV19 and TRBJ2-5; D unclear. Deletions cut 5 bases from V and 7 bases from J, with 20 bases between. The length of the CDR3 is 15 residues. The germline CDR1 and CDR2 sequences are LNHDA and SQIVND (reference sequence). This CDR3 is CASSGRTEIHWTQYF. As DNA, the CDR3 is TGTGCCAGTAGTGGACGGACGGAAATCCACTGGACCCAGTACTTC. Full variable domain (missing parts from reference TRBV19 and TRBJ2-5): DGGITQSPKYLFRKEGQNVTLSCEQNLNHDAMYWYRQDPGQGLRLIYYSQIVNDFQKGDIAEGYSVSREKKESFPLTVTSAQKNPTAFYLCASSGRTEIHWTQYFGPGTRLLVL.

The J gene is TRBJ2-5, the V gene TRBV20-1; weak D call: TRBD2 (5 bases). V was pared by 5 bases and J by 7 bases, with 17 bases between. The CDR3 sequence is 13 residues long. Germline V gives CDR1 DFQATT, CDR2 SNEGSKA (reference sequence). The CDR3 region is CSALPEAHGTQYF. In DNA, the CDR3 is TGCAGTGCTCTCCCGGAGGCCCACGGGACCCAGTACTTC.

With respect to this clonotype: One end of the junction does not line up with germline, which may come from a read error. V is TRBV5-7 and J is TRBJ2-3, with D unresolved. TRBV5-7 is recorded as an ORF, its role being uncertain. CDR3 size: 16 residues. In DNA form, the CDR3 reads TGTGCCAGCACCTTGCCCGTGATTTGTTGGACAGATACGCAGTATTTT. This translates into CASTLPVICWTDTQYF.

V usage is TRBV9 and J usage is TRBJ2-3; D possibly matches TRBD1 or TRBD2 (5 bases each). The CDR3 contains 15 residues. Per the germline V gene, CDR1 is SGDLS and CDR2 is YYNGEE. Trimming left V 3 bases short and J 0 bases short, with 11 bases between. CDR3 protein: CASSDGTASTDTQYF. The CDR3 nucleotides read TGTGCCAGCAGCGATGGGACGGCTAGCACAGATACGCAGTATTTT.

This clonotype was recorded a few times. The V and J genes are TRBV20-1 and TRBJ1-1; no reliable D call. This CDR3 contains 13 residues. Per the germline V gene, CDR1 is DFQATT and CDR2 is SNEGSKA (reference sequence). Deletions cut 5 bases from V and 1 base from J, with 11 bases between. As DNA, the CDR3 is TGCAGTGCTGACCCCCTGGGGAACACTGAAGCTTTCTTT. It specifies CSADPLGNTEAFF.

CDR3: CASSEWGGWTGELFF. Here the CDR3 DNA reads TGTGCCAGCAGTGAATGGGGCGGATGGACCGGGGAGCTGTTTTTT. The rearrangement links TRBV25-1 to TRBJ2-2; D possibly corresponds to TRBD1 (5 bases). V lost 1 base and J 5 bases, leaving 11 bases between the germline ends. Germline V gene sequence: CDR1 MGHDK, CDR2 SYGVNS. The length of the CDR3 is 15 residues.

The J gene is TRBJ2-7, the V gene TRBV7-2; TRBD1 matches at 11 bases. Germline CDR1 reads SGHTA; CDR2 reads FQGNSA. The ends lost 3 bases at V and 3 bases at J; junction bases unmatched: 4. The CDR3 runs 15 residues. This CDR3 is CASSFWGTGGYEQYF. In DNA form, the CDR3 reads TGTGCCAGCAGCTTCTGGGGGACAGGGGGCTACGAGCAGTACTTC.

V and J are TRBV7-9 and TRBJ2-1; D is perhaps TRBD1 or TRBD2 (5 bases each). Trimming removed 4 bases at V and 8 bases at J, with 12 bases between. The CDR3 totals 13 residues. Germline V lookup: CDR1 SEHNR, CDR2 FQNEAQ (reference sequence). CDR3 loop: CASSSEGFHEQFF. The CDR3 DNA sequence: TGTGCCAGCAGCTCAGAGGGGTTCCATGAGCAGTTCTTC. Based on the CDR3 plus reference TRBV7-9 and TRBJ2-1, the full variable domain is DTGVSQNPRHKITKRGQNVTFRCDPISEHNRLYWYRQTLGQGPEFLTYFQNEAQLEKSRLLSDRFSAERPKGSFSTLEIQRTEQGDSAMYLCASSSEGFHEQFFGPGTRLTVL.

In its sample, this clonotype was seen a few times. The chain is built from TRBV7-2 and TRBJ2-3; 9 bases map to TRBD1. The CDR3 length is 17 residues. Trimming cost V 4 bases and J 4 bases; bases outside gene matches: 12. Germline CDR1 and CDR2: SGHTA and FQGNSA. In nucleotides, the CDR3 is TGTGCCAGCAGCTACACCACCGGGACAGGGCAATCAGATACGCAGTATTTT. Translated, it gives CASSYTTGTGQSDTQYF.

The chain recombines TRBV7-9 with TRBJ2-1; possible D gene TRBD2, 5 bases. Trimming stripped 3 bases from V and 3 bases from J, with 9 bases between. The CDR3 contains 14 residues. Germline V gene sequence: CDR1 SEHNR, CDR2 FQNEAQ (reference sequence). The CDR3 protein is CASSFGVIYNEQFF. The CDR3 nucleotides read TGTGCCAGCAGCTTCGGGGTTATCTACAATGAGCAGTTCTTC.

The V gene is TRBV11-2, the J gene TRBJ2-3, with TRBD2 matching over 10 bases. The CDR3 is made up of 15 amino acids. V trimming: 3 bases; J trimming: 3 bases; junction bases outside the gene matches: 3. Looked up from germline, CDR1 is SGHAT and CDR2 is FQNNGV. DNA of the CDR3: TGTGCCAGCAGCTTTAGCGGGGGGCTAACAGATACGCAGTATTTT. Amino acids: CASSFSGGLTDTQYF.

This clonotype appeared a few times. The CDR3 region has the DNA TGTGCCATCAGTGAAAACTGGTCGTGGCAGCTCCCGACACTTATATATGGCTACACCTTC. Amino acids: CAISENWSWQLPTLIYGYTF. The chain couples TRBV10-3 to TRBJ1-2, with unresolved D. The CDR3 sequence is 20 residues long. V lost 3 bases, J lost 5 bases, and 31 bases lay in between. CDR1 and CDR2 from the germline V gene are ENHRY and SYGVKD.

This clonotype turned up a few times. The rearrangement uses TRBV20-1 and TRBJ2-5; 8 positions agree with TRBD2. V dropped 3 bases and J dropped 5; count of bases not matched to a gene: 8. CDR3 length: 14 amino acids. Looked up from germline, CDR1 is DFQATT and CDR2 is SNEGSKA (reference sequence). Here the CDR3 DNA reads TGCAGTGCTAGCGGGGGGGCCGGTTGGGAGACCCAGTACTTC. It specifies CSASGGAGWETQYF.

This clonotype was seen a few times. This sequence joins TRBV29-1 and TRBJ2-1; weak D call: TRBD1 (5 bases). Germline CDR1 reads SQVTM; CDR2 reads ANQGSEA. Trimming took 1 base from V and 9 from J, leaving 22 bases between them. The CDR3 has 16 residues. CDR3 DNA sequence: TGCAGCGTTGAAGGGTCTGGGGCCCCTCCAATTAGTGAGCAGTTCTTC. Translation gives CSVEGSGAPPISEQFF.

The chain joins TRBV3-1 to TRBJ2-7; possible D gene TRBD2, 6 bases. The CDR3 sequence is 14 residues long. The V end was cut by 0 bases, the J end by 1 base, with 7 bases between. Germline values: CDR1 LGHDT, CDR2 YNNKEL (reference sequence). CDR3 sequence: CASSQEAGSYEQYF. CDR3 DNA sequence: TGTGCCAGCAGCCAAGAGGCGGGGTCCTACGAGCAGTACTTC.

This clonotype was detected only a few times. CDR3 loop: CASSPKSQETQYF. Here the CDR3 DNA reads TGTGCCAGCAGTCCAAAGAGCCAAGAGACCCAGTACTTC. The rearrangement links TRBV7-9 to TRBJ2-5; D call uncertain. The V end lost 6 bases, the J end lost 1 base, and 9 bases lay between the germline ends. Per the germline V gene, CDR1 is SEHNR and CDR2 is FQNEAQ (reference sequence). The CDR3 runs to 13 residues.